This T cell receptor (beta chain) appears in the sequencing data of a study of T cell repertoires in cytomegalovirus infection. TCRdb re-called the reads through MiXCR, storing one row per CDR3 protein. Found here are hundreds of thousands of distinct CDR3 sequences, roughly a third of them singletons; the top ten hold 15% to 20%. The study's findings and limits: HLA-C-restricted CMV clonotypes gave the most frequent clonotype in two of eight donors. Summed frequency of public TCR beta families distinguished CMV carriers with the relevant HLA.

This clonotype was counted only a few times. Its antigen is as yet unknown. Trimming took 6 bases from V and 3 from J, leaving 14 bases between them. CDR1 and CDR2 from the germline V gene are ENHRY and SYGVKD. This CDR3 is 14 amino acids long. The sequence came from a human donor in good health (CMV status not recorded). Some clones in this sample may be carry-over from other donors' samples. The chain carries TRBV10-3 and TRBJ2-5; D possibly corresponds to TRBD2 (6 bases). The sample was cultured PBMCs, taken from culture after CMV antigen stimulation. The CDR3 nucleotides are TGTGCCATCAGCAATTCGGGACTTAAAGAGACCCAGTACTTC. This encodes CAISNSGLKETQYF.